A selection of T cell receptor beta chains follows, all from one sample in a study of tumor-infiltrating lymphocytes in primary liver carcinoma. TCRdb passed the multiplex PCR reads through MiXCR, listing each CDR3 protein once. Of approximately 42,000 distinct CDR3 sequences detected, around 75% appear once; the ten largest clones hold about 37%. The specimen was tumor-adjacent normal liver tissue. These TCRs come from a woman in her thirties with primary liver carcinoma and hepatitis B virus infection. The CDR3 runs from the conserved cysteine through the conserved F or W. The D gene is left open where the match is weak.

d_gene: NA
v_gene: TRBV11-1
CDR3aa: CANSFMGYKQYF

d_gene: NA
v_gene: TRBV4-1
CDR3aa: CASKPGYAF

d_gene: NA
v_gene: TRBV4-2
CDR3aa: CASSQDASNYGANVLTF

d_gene: NA
v_gene: TRBV13
CDR3aa: CAISPTTSPDRFEGKWNSPLHF

d_gene: TRBD1
v_gene: TRBV5-1
CDR3aa: CAISLGHWDRAAGELFF

d_gene: TRBD2
v_gene: TRBV14
CDR3aa: CANSQERIAGNNEQFF

d_gene: TRBD2
v_gene: TRBV6-5
CDR3aa: CASSEARETSKQYF

d_gene: NA
v_gene: TRBV7-8
CDR3aa: CASSLRPYSTGTQYF

d_gene: NA
v_gene: TRBV28
CDR3aa: CTSSFLGWGTLRETQYF

d_gene: NA
v_gene: TRBV4-1
CDR3aa: CASSQVVTTSGVDTQYF

d_gene: NA
v_gene: TRBV7-8
CDR3aa: CASSATTSWSRKNTQYF

d_gene: NA
v_gene: TRBV29-1
CDR3aa: CSGAGWGAETQYF

d_gene: TRBD2
v_gene: TRBV5-4
CDR3aa: CASSSTSASSYNARFF

d_gene: NA
v_gene: TRBV11-2
CDR3aa: CASGLGPGFYTEAFF

d_gene: NA
v_gene: TRBV6-5
CDR3aa: CASSYSKGSPYEQYF

d_gene: NA
v_gene: TRBV5-1
CDR3aa: CASSKGYTEAFF

d_gene: NA
v_gene: TRBV6-2/TRBV6-3
CDR3aa: CPTPPSRERFF

d_gene: NA
v_gene: TRBV7-9
CDR3aa: CASRSGCLSYEQYF

d_gene: NA
v_gene: TRBV12-3/TRBV12-4
CDR3aa: CASKSRGSPLHF

d_gene: TRBD1
v_gene: TRBV20-1
CDR3aa: CSARGTGDSYEQYF

d_gene: NA
v_gene: TRBV28
CDR3aa: CAGLQGLPGDNEQFF

d_gene: NA
v_gene: TRBV5-4
CDR3aa: CASGLVLAHNEQFF

d_gene: TRBD1
v_gene: TRBV7-2
CDR3aa: CASSSPGQTYEQYF

d_gene: NA
v_gene: TRBV15
CDR3aa: CATSRRLETQYF

d_gene: NA
v_gene: TRBV5-6
CDR3aa: CASSLYGWSGGTRETYEQYF

d_gene: NA
v_gene: TRBV4-2
CDR3aa: CASSQGELVGYNSQFF

d_gene: NA
v_gene: TRBV29-1
CDR3aa: CGVVRTVNLGGYTF

d_gene: NA
v_gene: TRBV4-3
CDR3aa: CASSQADYYPVNEQFF

d_gene: NA
v_gene: TRBV6-2/TRBV6-3
CDR3aa: CASSQFCEQYF

d_gene: NA
v_gene: TRBV12-3/TRBV12-4
CDR3aa: CASSVSPGTGGGYGYTF

d_gene: NA
v_gene: TRBV4-3
CDR3aa: CASRTRDREPDTQYF